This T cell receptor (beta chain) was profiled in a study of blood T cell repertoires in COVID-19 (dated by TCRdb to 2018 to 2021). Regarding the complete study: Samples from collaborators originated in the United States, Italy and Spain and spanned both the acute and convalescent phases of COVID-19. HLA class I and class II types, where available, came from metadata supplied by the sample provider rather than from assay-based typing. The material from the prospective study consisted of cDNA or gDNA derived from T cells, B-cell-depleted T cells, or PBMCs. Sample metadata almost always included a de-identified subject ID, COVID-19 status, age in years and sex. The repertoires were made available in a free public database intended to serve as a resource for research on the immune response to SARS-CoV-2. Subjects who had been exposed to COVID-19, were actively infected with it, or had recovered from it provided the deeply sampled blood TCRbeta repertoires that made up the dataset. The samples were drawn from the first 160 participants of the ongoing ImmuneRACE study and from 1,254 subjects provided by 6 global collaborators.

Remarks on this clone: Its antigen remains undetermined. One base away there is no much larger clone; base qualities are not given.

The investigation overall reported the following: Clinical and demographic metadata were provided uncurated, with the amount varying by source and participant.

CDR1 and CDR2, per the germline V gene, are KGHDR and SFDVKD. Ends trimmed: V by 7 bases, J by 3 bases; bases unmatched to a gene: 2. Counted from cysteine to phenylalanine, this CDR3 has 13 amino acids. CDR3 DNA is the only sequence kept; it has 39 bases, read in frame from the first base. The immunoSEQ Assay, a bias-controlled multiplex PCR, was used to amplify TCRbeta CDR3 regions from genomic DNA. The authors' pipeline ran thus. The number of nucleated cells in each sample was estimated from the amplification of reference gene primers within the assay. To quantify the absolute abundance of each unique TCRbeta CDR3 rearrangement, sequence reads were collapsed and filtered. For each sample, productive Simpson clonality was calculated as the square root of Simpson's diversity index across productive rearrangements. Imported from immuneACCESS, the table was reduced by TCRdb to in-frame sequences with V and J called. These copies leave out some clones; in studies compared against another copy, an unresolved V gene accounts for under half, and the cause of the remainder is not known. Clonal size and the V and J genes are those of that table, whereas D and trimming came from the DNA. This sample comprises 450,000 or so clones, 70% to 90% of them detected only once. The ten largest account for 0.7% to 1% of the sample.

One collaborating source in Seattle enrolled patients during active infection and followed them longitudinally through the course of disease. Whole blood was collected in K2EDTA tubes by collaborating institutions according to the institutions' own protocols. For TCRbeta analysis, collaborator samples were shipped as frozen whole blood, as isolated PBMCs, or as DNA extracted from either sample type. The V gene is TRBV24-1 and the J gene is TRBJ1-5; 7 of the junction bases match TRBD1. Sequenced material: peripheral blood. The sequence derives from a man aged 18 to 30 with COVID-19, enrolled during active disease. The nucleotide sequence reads TGTGCCACCAGCGGGACAGACAATCAGCCCCAGCATTTT. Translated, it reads CATSGTDNQPQHF.